This T cell receptor (beta chain) was profiled in a study of cytomegalovirus exposure and HLA in healthy donors. The V end was cut by 4 bases, the J end by 0 bases, with 11 bases between. The germline gives CDR1 SGHRS, CDR2 YFSETQ. The CDR3 is made up of 16 amino acids. Primers: 60 Vbeta forward and 13 Jbeta reverse. Libraries were prepared by immunoSEQ multiplex PCR; TCRdb keeps only in-frame clonotypes and omits some of them. In total, the table holds some 70,000 clones. The sample consisted of PBMCs. This TCR came from a boy younger than 18 in good health and CMV-seronegative. The chain uses TRBV5-1 and TRBJ2-6; possible D gene TRBD1, 5 bases. The CDR3 DNA follows: TGCGCCAGCAGCGTATCGACAGTCTCTGGGGCCAACGTCCTGACTTTC. Its protein is CASSVSTVSGANVLTF.